Shown below are 26 T cell receptor beta chains from a single sample sequenced in a study of T-cell reconstitution after alpha-beta-depleted transplantation in children. During its preparation, the TCRbeta library received unique molecular identifiers. TCRdb reanalysed the PCR reads using MiXCR and keeps one entry per CDR3 protein. The sample holds nearly 350,000 distinct CDR3 sequences, 15% to 20% seen once. The material was PBMCs, mostly from graft donor cells, obtained 360 days after TCRalphabeta/CD19-depleted stem cell transplant. These receptors all come from a male patient under 10 years old who had a stem cell transplant for acute lymphoblastic leukemia, so the T cells may come from the graft donor.

The DNA of the CDR3 is TGTGCCAGTAGTATAGAACTATATTCCTACGAGCAGTACTTC. This sequence encodes CASSIELYSYEQYF. V usage is TRBV19 and J usage is TRBJ2-7; D is unresolved. The CDR3 totals 14 residues. Trimming left V 0 bases short and J 1 base short, with 7 bases between. Looked up from germline, CDR1 is LNHDA and CDR2 is SQIVND (reference sequence).

This chain connects TRBV5-1 to TRBJ1-2; possible D gene TRBD1, 5 bases. Germline CDR1 reads SGHRS; CDR2 reads YFSETQ. The CDR3 consists of 18 residues. The V gene lost 4 bases and the J gene lost 5 bases, with 27 bases spanning the gap. CDR3 amino acids: CASSPSVAGWGGPYGYTF. CDR3 bases: TGCGCCAGCAGCCCGTCGGTGGCAGGGTGGGGAGGACCATATGGCTACACCTTC.

The chain recombines TRBV2 with TRBJ2-5, with D tentatively TRBD1 or TRBD2 (5 bases each). The CDR3 length is 15 residues. Per the germline V gene, CDR1 is SNHLY and CDR2 is FYNNEI. With 3 bases removed from V and 7 bases from J, the gap between germline ends came to 18 bases. In DNA, the CDR3 is TGTGCCAGCAGTGACCCCGGGGACCCTGTTTGGACCCAGTACTTC. Protein sequence: CASSDPGDPVWTQYF.

This clonotype has ten or more counts. The chain combines TRBV5-5 with TRBJ2-1; TRBD1 matches 9 bases. J lost 8 bases, V lost 0 bases, and 6 bases had no gene match. This CDR3 is built from 15 residues. Germline loops: CDR1 SGHKS, CDR2 YYEKEE (reference sequence). This CDR3 is CASSLGGQGDHEQFF. The DNA of the CDR3 is TGTGCCAGCAGCTTGGGGGGACAGGGTGACCATGAGCAGTTCTTC.

A single count supports this clonotype. This chain connects TRBV29-1 to TRBJ2-3; no reliable D call. The CDR3 consists of 12 residues. V was shortened by 6 bases and J by 4 bases, with 11 bases between the two germline ends. Germline CDR1 and CDR2: SQVTM and ANQGSEA. The CDR3 DNA reads TGCAGCGTCCTAAAAAGCCCAGATACGCAGTATTTT. This translates into CSVLKSPDTQYF.

This clonotype has a count of ten or more. V is TRBV12-3 or TRBV12-4 and J is TRBJ1-4; D gene unclear. V was trimmed by 3 bases and J by 4 bases, leaving 6 bases between them. This CDR3 comprises 13 residues. The CDR3 is CASSFLRNEKLFF. In DNA form, the CDR3 reads TGTGCCAGCAGTTTTTTACGTAATGAAAAACTGTTTTTT.

Details on this clonotype: Possible read error: a much larger clone is one base away. V and J are TRBV21-1 and TRBJ2-1; no DNA check was done on the table's D call, TRBD2. TRBV21-1 is assigned pseudogene status. The CDR3 contains 18 residues. This CDR3 is CASIKLPQREGKYNEQFF. The CDR3 nucleotides are TGTGCCAGCATCAAATTACCCCAGCGGGAGGGGAAATACAATGAGCAGTTCTTC.

The V gene is TRBV28, the J gene TRBJ1-1; a possible D gene is TRBD1 (6 bases). The germline V gene encodes CDR1 MDHEN and CDR2 SYDVKM. The CDR3 contains 12 residues. V lost 5 bases to trimming and J lost 8 bases, with 12 bases between them. The chain's CDR3 is CASSGGRGEAFF. The CDR3 nucleotides read TGTGCCAGCAGTGGGGGCAGGGGCGAAGCTTTCTTT.

There are a few counts of this clonotype. J is TRBJ1-5 and V is TRBV10-3; possibly TRBD1 for D (6 bases). The CDR3 covers 17 residues. In germline, CDR1 is ENHRY, CDR2 SYGVKD. V was clipped by 3 bases and J by 3 bases, with 18 bases between them. DNA of the CDR3: TGTGCCATCAGTGACAAAATGGACAGCCACTACAATCAGCCCCAGCATTTT. As protein: CAISDKMDSHYNQPQHF.

The genes are TRBV12-3 or TRBV12-4 and TRBJ1-2, with D unclear. The germline V and J ends were trimmed by 2 bases and 0 bases, with 16 bases remaining between them. The CDR3 sequence is 17 residues long. The CDR3 DNA is TGTGCCAGCAGTTTATTACAGAGTTCCTTTTCTAACTATGGCTACACCTTC. As protein: CASSLLQSSFSNYGYTF.

This clonotype has a count of ten or more. The rearrangement links TRBV20-1 to TRBJ2-7; 10 bases match TRBD2. Germline CDR1 is DFQATT and CDR2 is SNEGSKA (reference sequence). CDR3 length equals 16 residues. With V trimmed by 1 base and J by 1 base, 7 bases remained unmatched. The CDR3 sequence is CSARVASGRLSYEQYF. As DNA, the CDR3 is TGCAGTGCTAGAGTGGCTAGCGGGAGATTATCCTACGAGCAGTACTTC.

In its sample, this clonotype was seen many times. V is TRBV12-3 or TRBV12-4 and J is TRBJ1-1, with 9 nucleotides matching TRBD1. V shed 4 bases and J 1 base; nucleotides not matched to a gene: 1. The CDR3 runs to 14 residues. The CDR3 loop is CASSWTGANTEAFF. CDR3 DNA sequence: TGTGCCAGCAGTTGGACAGGGGCGAACACTGAAGCTTTCTTT.

This clonotype came up many times. The CDR3 nucleotides are TGTGCCAGCAGCCAAGGTGGGGTAGGGGGAAGAAGGACTGAAGCTTTCTTT. Translated, it gives CASSQGGVGGRRTEAFF. This chain joins TRBV3-1 and TRBJ1-1, with a weak D call TRBD1 (6 bases). This CDR3 has 17 amino acids. Germline lookup yields CDR1 LGHDT and CDR2 YNNKEL (reference sequence). Deletions cut 1 base from V and 5 bases from J, with 20 bases between. Full variable domain (remainder filled in from reference TRBV3-1 and TRBJ1-1): DTAVSQTPKYLVTQMGNDKSIKCEQNLGHDTMYWYKQDSKKFLKIMFSYNNKELIINETVPNRFSPKSPDKAHLNLHINSLELGDSAVYFCASSQGGVGGRRTEAFFGQGTRLTVV.

This clonotype was counted at least ten times. CDR3 DNA sequence: TGTGCCAGCAGTCCGAACAGGGGTTACTCTGGAAACACCATATATTTT. Translated, it gives CASSPNRGYSGNTIYF. The V gene is TRBV28, the J gene TRBJ1-3; 7 bases fit TRBD1. In germline, CDR1 is MDHEN, CDR2 SYDVKM. This CDR3 is built from 16 residues. The J segment lost 0 bases and the V segment lost 5 bases, leaving 7 bases of the junction unmatched.

V usage is TRBV5-1 and J usage is TRBJ2-3; 12 nucleotides line up with TRBD1. The CDR3 extends over 14 amino acids. J gave up 6 bases and V 6 bases, and 5 bases lay outside the gene matches. The germline CDR1 and CDR2 sequences are SGHRS and YFSETQ. DNA for the CDR3: TGCGCCAGCAACCGGGACAGGGGGCCCGATACGCAGTATTTT. Amino acid sequence: CASNRDRGPDTQYF.

This clonotype was seen more than once but under ten times. The rearrangement links TRBV4-1 to TRBJ2-3; 11 bases are a match to TRBD2. CDR3 size: 16 residues. CDR1 and CDR2 from the germline V gene are MGHRA and YSYEKL. Trimming at V came to 4 bases and at J to 4 bases, leaving 7 bases not matched to a gene. CDR3 protein: CASSPSTSGESDTQYF. The CDR3 region has the DNA TGCGCCAGCAGCCCGTCGACTAGCGGGGAATCAGATACGCAGTATTTT.

The chain joins TRBV27 to TRBJ1-6; the D gene is possibly TRBD1 (5 bases). V gave up 0 bases and J gave up 9 bases, with 12 bases separating them. The germline V gene has CDR1 MNHEY and CDR2 SMNVEV (reference sequence). The CDR3 covers 15 residues. The CDR3 here is CASSLSGDPSSPLHF. The CDR3 nucleotides are TGTGCCAGCAGTTTATCAGGGGACCCTTCTTCACCCCTCCACTTT.

This clonotype was detected a few times. This chain uses TRBV7-9 with TRBJ1-1; D unresolved. With 5 bases removed from V and 1 base from J, the gap between germline ends came to 8 bases. CDR1 is SEHNR, CDR2 FQNEAQ, per germline (reference sequence). This CDR3 contains 13 residues. The CDR3, as DNA: TGTGCCAGCAGCCAGAGACAGAACACTGAAGCTTTCTTT. It yields the protein CASSQRQNTEAFF.

This clonotype was seen more than once but under ten times. The V and J genes are TRBV4-2 and TRBJ2-7; D gene unclear. Germline lookup yields CDR1 LGHNA and CDR2 YNFKEQ. V dropped 0 bases and J dropped 0 bases, with 3 bases sitting between them. The CDR3 extends over 13 amino acids. Here the CDR3 DNA reads TGTGCCAGCAGCCAAGAGGGCTCCTACGAGCAGTACTTC. Its protein is CASSQEGSYEQYF.

V is TRBV29-1 and J is TRBJ2-3; D may match TRBD1 or TRBD2 (5 bases each). Trimming took off 1 base at V and 2 bases at J, with 13 bases between the two ends. This CDR3 has 15 amino acids. CDR1 and CDR2 (germline): SQVTM, ANQGSEA. The chain's CDR3 is CSVEGRGAFTDTQYF. The CDR3 DNA is TGCAGCGTTGAAGGGCGAGGGGCCTTCACAGATACGCAGTATTTT.

The genes are TRBV2 and TRBJ2-2; a weak D match, TRBD1 (5 bases). CDR3 length: 14 amino acids. Trimming stripped 6 bases from V and 4 bases from J, with 12 bases between. Germline CDR1 SNHLY, CDR2 FYNNEI. As DNA, the CDR3 is TGTGCCAGCAGCCTGTCCAGGGCCACCGGGGAGCTGTTTTTT. Its protein product is CASSLSRATGELFF.

This clonotype was detected many times. The genes are TRBV4-1 and TRBJ2-1; D not certain. CDR1 is MGHRA and CDR2 is YSYEKL in the germline V gene. Trimming removed 0 bases from V and 2 bases from J, with 8 bases in between. CDR3 length: 15 residues. CDR3 bases: TGCGCCAGCAGCCAAGATCCGTTGGCCTACAATGAGCAGTTCTTC. Its protein product is CASSQDPLAYNEQFF.

This clonotype was seen only a few times. The chain recombines TRBV28 with TRBJ2-2, with TRBD1 matching 9 bases. The CDR3 is 16 amino acids. Germline CDR1 reads MDHEN; CDR2 reads SYDVKM. Unmatched junction bases numbered 7, after V lost 2 bases and J lost 6 bases. The CDR3 region is CASSLGGQGSAGELFF. The CDR3 region has the DNA TGTGCCAGCAGTTTAGGAGGACAGGGGAGCGCCGGGGAGCTGTTTTTT.

This clonotype was detected only a few times. The chain employs TRBV5-6 and TRBJ2-7; TRBD2 matches at 8 bases. Germline V gene data show CDR1 as SGHDT and CDR2 as YYEEEE. With 0 bases clipped from V and 2 bases from J, the junction kept 4 bases outside the gene matches. The CDR3 is 15 residues long. The CDR3: CASSLEREQPYEQYF. Written as DNA, the CDR3 is TGTGCCAGCAGCTTGGAGCGGGAGCAACCCTACGAGCAGTACTTC.

The table lists this clonotype with many counts. This chain uses TRBV12-3 or TRBV12-4 with TRBJ2-3; 15 bases are shared with TRBD2. J gave up 2 bases and V 5 bases, and 5 bases lay outside the gene matches. CDR3 size: 17 residues. This chain's CDR3 is CASSARTSGRATDTQYF. The CDR3 coding sequence is TGTGCCAGCAGTGCCCGGACTAGCGGGAGGGCCACAGATACGCAGTATTTT.

V and J are TRBV4-3 and TRBJ2-7; the match to TRBD2 covers 7 bases. With V trimmed by 0 bases and J by 12 bases, 8 bases remained unmatched. The germline V gene encodes CDR1 LGHNA and CDR2 YSLEER. This CDR3 has 13 residues. The CDR3 DNA reads TGCGCCAGCAGCCAAGATTCAACTAGCGATTCGTACTTC. Translating gives CASSQDSTSDSYF.